This T cell receptor (beta chain) appears in the sequencing data of a study of T cell changes during pregnancy in multiple sclerosis. Only in-frame clones appear in the TCRdb table, and some are missing; sequencing was by immunoSEQ multiplex PCR. Of 68,000 or so clones listed, roughly nine tenths are singletons. The ends lost 3 bases at V and 7 bases at J; junction bases unmatched: 8. Germline lookup yields CDR1 LNHDA and CDR2 SQIVND (reference sequence). The CDR3 covers 15 residues. Sequenced here: peripheral blood, sampled in the second trimester of pregnancy. V is TRBV19 and J is TRBJ1-5, with TRBD1 matching 8 bases. The clonotype was recovered from a female donor with multiple sclerosis, enrolled in a pregnancy study. The CDR3 sequence is CASSITGGLRQPQHF. CDR3 nucleotides: TGTGCCAGTAGTATTACAGGGGGACTTAGGCAGCCCCAGCATTTT.